This is a list of T cell receptor beta chains from one sample in a study of shared clonotypes between healthy human individuals. Here immunoSEQ multiplex PCR was the method, and the copy in TCRdb shows in-frame clones only, minus some. This sample has under 2,000,000 clones, with about 95% found just once. The sample comprised naive CD8+ T cells sorted from blood. The origin of the receptors is a man younger than 35 in good health. CDR3s include the opening cysteine and the closing phenylalanine or tryptophan. Fields, in order: CDR3 DNA, CDR3 protein, D gene, V gene, clone size, CDR3 length, J gene. The D gene is left open where the match is weak. For some rows the clone size is stated as once, few or many, or as a class when expanded; others skip it.

CDR3nt: TGTGCCAGCAGTGGAGACGAAAAACTGTTTTTT
CDR3aa: CASSGDEKLFF
d_gene: .
v_gene: TRBV6-1
abundance: .
len: 11
j_gene: TRBJ1-4

CDR3nt: TGTGCCAGCAGTGACGAAGGGGAGGAAGAGACCCAGTACTTC
CDR3aa: CASSDEGEEETQYF
d_gene: .
v_gene: TRBV6-4
abundance: .
len: 14
j_gene: TRBJ2-5

CDR3nt: TGTGCCAGCAGTCCCTCGCCCTGGCACGAGCAGTACTTC
CDR3aa: CASSPSPWHEQYF
d_gene: .
v_gene: TRBV27
abundance: .
len: 13
j_gene: TRBJ2-7

CDR3nt: TGTGCCACCAGCAGAGATTCCAGGGGTGATGAGCAGTTCTTC
CDR3aa: CATSRDSRGDEQFF
d_gene: .
v_gene: TRBV15
abundance: .
len: 14
j_gene: TRBJ2-1

CDR3nt: TGTGCCAGCAGTTTCACCCGTGGAATTGAGCAGTTCTTC
CDR3aa: CASSFTRGIEQFF
d_gene: .
v_gene: TRBV27
abundance: .
len: 13
j_gene: TRBJ2-1

CDR3nt: TGCGCCAGCAGCCATCCTGACGGGGGGGCCGACGAGCAGTACTTC
CDR3aa: CASSHPDGGADEQYF
d_gene: TRBD2
v_gene: TRBV5-1
abundance: .
len: 15
j_gene: TRBJ2-7

CDR3nt: TGTGCCAGCAGTTTGGGGACAGGGGGCAGCACAGATACGCAGTATTTT
CDR3aa: CASSLGTGGSTDTQYF
d_gene: TRBD1
v_gene: TRBV28
abundance: .
len: 16
j_gene: TRBJ2-3

CDR3nt: TGTGCCAGCAGCGAGGGGACCCAGGCTTTAGATGGCTACACCTTC
CDR3aa: CASSEGTQALDGYTF
d_gene: .
v_gene: TRBV5-6
abundance: .
len: 15
j_gene: TRBJ1-2

CDR3nt: TGTGCCAGCAGCTTGGGGCACGAAGCTTTCTTT
CDR3aa: CASSLGHEAFF
d_gene: .
v_gene: TRBV6-5
abundance: .
len: 11
j_gene: TRBJ1-1

CDR3nt: TGTGCCAGCAGCCTTCCCCCAGGAGACCTTTACAATGAGCAGTTCTTC
CDR3aa: CASSLPPGDLYNEQFF
d_gene: .
v_gene: TRBV7-6
abundance: .
len: 16
j_gene: TRBJ2-1

CDR3nt: TGTGCCAGCAGCTTGGTGGCAGATGGCAATGAGCAGTTCTTC
CDR3aa: CASSLVADGNEQFF
d_gene: .
v_gene: TRBV5-4
abundance: .
len: 14
j_gene: TRBJ2-1

CDR3nt: TGTGCCAGCAGTTTCCGGGGGGCTGGCTATGGCTACACCTTC
CDR3aa: CASSFRGAGYGYTF
d_gene: .
v_gene: TRBV28
abundance: .
len: 14
j_gene: TRBJ1-2

CDR3nt: TGTGCCAGCAGTTTAGGGACAGGTGGTAATGAAAAACTGTTTTTT
CDR3aa: CASSLGTGGNEKLFF
d_gene: TRBD1
v_gene: TRBV27
abundance: .
len: 15
j_gene: TRBJ1-4

CDR3nt: TGTGCCAGCAGCTTAAAAATTGGGGTAACGACTGAAGCTTTCTTT
CDR3aa: CASSLKIGVTTEAFF
d_gene: .
v_gene: TRBV7-6
abundance: .
len: 15
j_gene: TRBJ1-1

CDR3nt: TGTGCCAGCAGTCTAGGAGTGACAGGGAGGACAGATACGCAGTATTTT
CDR3aa: CASSLGVTGRTDTQYF
d_gene: .
v_gene: TRBV27
abundance: .
len: 16
j_gene: TRBJ2-3

CDR3nt: TGTGCCACCGGGGGTATAAGCAATCAGCCCCAGCATTTT
CDR3aa: CATGGISNQPQHF
d_gene: .
v_gene: TRBV6-5
abundance: .
len: 13
j_gene: TRBJ1-5

CDR3nt: TGTGCCAGCAGACTTCCGACAGATAACTATGGCTACACCTTC
CDR3aa: CASRLPTDNYGYTF
d_gene: .
v_gene: TRBV28
abundance: .
len: 14
j_gene: TRBJ1-2

CDR3nt: TGTGCCAGCAGCTCTCGACAGGAAGTTTACAATGAGCAGTTCTTC
CDR3aa: CASSSRQEVYNEQFF
d_gene: .
v_gene: TRBV7-2
abundance: .
len: 15
j_gene: TRBJ2-1

CDR3nt: TGTGCCAGCAGCTTAGGACCAGCTCGAGAGACCCAGTACTTC
CDR3aa: CASSLGPARETQYF
d_gene: .
v_gene: TRBV7-9
abundance: .
len: 14
j_gene: TRBJ2-5

CDR3nt: TGTGCCAGCAGCCATCAGGGAGCCGAGCAGTACTTC
CDR3aa: CASSHQGAEQYF
d_gene: .
v_gene: TRBV7-9
abundance: .
len: 12
j_gene: TRBJ2-7

CDR3nt: TGTGCCAGCAGCGTTGCAGGCAGGGAAGCTTTCTTT
CDR3aa: CASSVAGREAFF
d_gene: .
v_gene: TRBV9
abundance: .
len: 12
j_gene: TRBJ1-1

CDR3nt: TGTGCCAGCAGCTTGGCGGGATCCTACGAGCAGTACTTC
CDR3aa: CASSLAGSYEQYF
d_gene: .
v_gene: TRBV5-4
abundance: .
len: 13
j_gene: TRBJ2-7

CDR3nt: TGCGCCAGCAGCTTTTCGAGCCCTAGCGAGGGTATCGGAAACACCATATATTTT
CDR3aa: CASSFSSPSEGIGNTIYF
d_gene: .
v_gene: TRBV5-1
abundance: .
len: 18
j_gene: TRBJ1-3

CDR3nt: TGCGCCAGCAGCCCTGGGACAGCTACCTTCTACAATGAGCAGTTCTTC
CDR3aa: CASSPGTATFYNEQFF
d_gene: TRBD1
v_gene: TRBV5-1
abundance: .
len: 16
j_gene: TRBJ2-1

CDR3nt: TGTGCCAGCAGTTTATCTGGGGGGCCCTCCTACGAGCAGTACTTC
CDR3aa: CASSLSGGPSYEQYF
d_gene: .
v_gene: TRBV27
abundance: .
len: 15
j_gene: TRBJ2-7

CDR3nt: TGTGCCAGTAGTCCTCCTAGCGGGAGGGCTCCGTTTCCGGGGGCCAACGTCCTGACTTTC
CDR3aa: CASSPPSGRAPFPGANVLTF
d_gene: TRBD2
v_gene: TRBV19
abundance: .
len: 20
j_gene: TRBJ2-6

CDR3nt: TGTGCCACCAGGGACCCGACGGGAGAAAAACTGTTTTTT
CDR3aa: CATRDPTGEKLFF
d_gene: .
v_gene: TRBV2
abundance: once
len: 13
j_gene: TRBJ1-4

CDR3nt: TGTGCCAGCAGTTACTCTCCGGGTAATTCACCCCTCCACTTT
CDR3aa: CASSYSPGNSPLHF
d_gene: .
v_gene: TRBV6-5
abundance: .
len: 14
j_gene: TRBJ1-6

CDR3nt: TGTGCCAGCACCGAGGACAGGCTCTTTGAGACCCAGTACTTC
CDR3aa: CASTEDRLFETQYF
d_gene: TRBD1
v_gene: TRBV28
abundance: .
len: 14
j_gene: TRBJ2-5

CDR3nt: TGTGCCAGTACCCACGTTCAGAGCAATCAGCCCCAGCATTTT
CDR3aa: CASTHVQSNQPQHF
d_gene: .
v_gene: TRBV19
abundance: .
len: 14
j_gene: TRBJ1-5

CDR3nt: TGTGCCTCACAACTGGGGGACAGCTCTGGGGCCAACGTCCTGACTTTC
CDR3aa: CASQLGDSSGANVLTF
d_gene: TRBD1
v_gene: TRBV10-3
abundance: .
len: 16
j_gene: TRBJ2-6

CDR3nt: TGCGCCAGCAGCCTCTGGACAGGGGGTGATGGCTACACCTTC
CDR3aa: CASSLWTGGDGYTF
d_gene: TRBD1
v_gene: TRBV5-1
abundance: .
len: 14
j_gene: TRBJ1-2

CDR3nt: TGTGCCAGCAGCCCAGAGGGGTCAGGGAGGAATTCACCCCTCCACTTT
CDR3aa: CASSPEGSGRNSPLHF
d_gene: .
v_gene: TRBV7-8
abundance: .
len: 16
j_gene: TRBJ1-6

CDR3nt: TGTGCCAGCAGCTTAGTGGGCTCGGCCAACGTCCTGACTTTC
CDR3aa: CASSLVGSANVLTF
d_gene: .
v_gene: TRBV11-2
abundance: once
len: 14
j_gene: TRBJ2-6

CDR3nt: TGTGCCAGCAGCCCTCCGGGCGGAGGTATGAACACCGGGGAGCTGTTTTTT
CDR3aa: CASSPPGGGMNTGELFF
d_gene: .
v_gene: TRBV9
abundance: .
len: 17
j_gene: TRBJ2-2

CDR3nt: TGTGCCAGCAGTTCGGACAGCTTAGGGGAAAAACTGTTTTTT
CDR3aa: CASSSDSLGEKLFF
d_gene: .
v_gene: TRBV27
abundance: .
len: 14
j_gene: TRBJ1-4

CDR3nt: TGTGCCAGCAGCTTCTTAGGGCAAGAGACCCAGTACTTC
CDR3aa: CASSFLGQETQYF
d_gene: .
v_gene: TRBV27
abundance: .
len: 13
j_gene: TRBJ2-5

CDR3nt: TGTGCCAGCAGCCCAGGACAGGGAATGATGGAGACCCAGTACTTC
CDR3aa: CASSPGQGMMETQYF
d_gene: TRBD1
v_gene: TRBV5-8
abundance: once
len: 15
j_gene: TRBJ2-5

CDR3nt: TGTGCCATCACCTCAGCACTGAGCTCCTACGAGCAGTACTTC
CDR3aa: CAITSALSSYEQYF
d_gene: .
v_gene: TRBV10-3
abundance: .
len: 14
j_gene: TRBJ2-7

CDR3nt: TGTGCCAGCAGCGGGCGACTAGCGGGAATCCAGGACAATGAGCAGTTCTTC
CDR3aa: CASSGRLAGIQDNEQFF
d_gene: TRBD2
v_gene: TRBV9
abundance: .
len: 17
j_gene: TRBJ2-1

CDR3nt: TGCGCCAGCAGCCACGGCTATAGGGCGGACAACTCCTACGAGCAGTACTTC
CDR3aa: CASSHGYRADNSYEQYF
d_gene: .
v_gene: TRBV4-3
abundance: .
len: 17
j_gene: TRBJ2-7

CDR3nt: TGTGCCAGCAGCATAGGGTCCCGTGGCTACACCTTC
CDR3aa: CASSIGSRGYTF
d_gene: .
v_gene: TRBV13
abundance: .
len: 12
j_gene: TRBJ1-2

CDR3nt: TGTGCCAGCAGCTACGACAGGATGTCCTACGAGCAGTACTTC
CDR3aa: CASSYDRMSYEQYF
d_gene: .
v_gene: TRBV13
abundance: .
len: 14
j_gene: TRBJ2-7

CDR3nt: TGCGCCAGCAGCTTGGGTGGGGCCCAAGAGACCCAGTACTTC
CDR3aa: CASSLGGAQETQYF
d_gene: .
v_gene: TRBV5-1
abundance: .
len: 14
j_gene: TRBJ2-5

CDR3nt: TGTGCCAGCAGCGCTAGCGGGGTAAGGGATGAGCAGTTCTTC
CDR3aa: CASSASGVRDEQFF
d_gene: TRBD2
v_gene: TRBV9
abundance: .
len: 14
j_gene: TRBJ2-1

CDR3nt: TGTGCCACCAGCAGCAGACAGGGTTACGAGCAGTACTTC
CDR3aa: CATSSRQGYEQYF
d_gene: TRBD1
v_gene: TRBV15
abundance: .
len: 13
j_gene: TRBJ2-7

CDR3nt: TGCAGCGTCTACAACTATGGCTACACCTTC
CDR3aa: CSVYNYGYTF
d_gene: .
v_gene: TRBV29-1
abundance: .
len: 10
j_gene: TRBJ1-2

CDR3nt: TGTGCCAGTAGCCTTACAGGGCGGCAAGAGACCCAGTACTTC
CDR3aa: CASSLTGRQETQYF
d_gene: .
v_gene: TRBV19
abundance: .
len: 14
j_gene: TRBJ2-5

CDR3nt: TGCGCCAGCAGCCAGGGACAGGGAGCTTCTGGGGCCAACGTCCTGACTTTC
CDR3aa: CASSQGQGASGANVLTF
d_gene: TRBD1
v_gene: TRBV4-1
abundance: .
len: 17
j_gene: TRBJ2-6

CDR3nt: TGTGCCAGCAGCGTAGACGGGATCACAGATACGCAGTATTTT
CDR3aa: CASSVDGITDTQYF
d_gene: .
v_gene: TRBV9
abundance: .
len: 14
j_gene: TRBJ2-3

CDR3nt: TGTGCCAGTATCTCCCCCGGACAGGGCACAGATACGCAGTATTTT
CDR3aa: CASISPGQGTDTQYF
d_gene: TRBD1
v_gene: TRBV19
abundance: .
len: 15
j_gene: TRBJ2-3

CDR3nt: TGTGCCAGCAGCCTGCTCCGGGACTACTCCTACAATGAGCAGTTCTTC
CDR3aa: CASSLLRDYSYNEQFF
d_gene: TRBD2
v_gene: TRBV7-2
abundance: .
len: 16
j_gene: TRBJ2-1

CDR3nt: TGTGCCAGCAGCTTCCTCGGACAGGGCACAGATACGCAGTATTTT
CDR3aa: CASSFLGQGTDTQYF
d_gene: TRBD1
v_gene: TRBV11-1
abundance: .
len: 15
j_gene: TRBJ2-3

CDR3nt: TGCGCCAGCAGTGCCGGGGTCTATAGCGAGCAGTACTTC
CDR3aa: CASSAGVYSEQYF
d_gene: .
v_gene: TRBV10-1
abundance: .
len: 13
j_gene: TRBJ2-7